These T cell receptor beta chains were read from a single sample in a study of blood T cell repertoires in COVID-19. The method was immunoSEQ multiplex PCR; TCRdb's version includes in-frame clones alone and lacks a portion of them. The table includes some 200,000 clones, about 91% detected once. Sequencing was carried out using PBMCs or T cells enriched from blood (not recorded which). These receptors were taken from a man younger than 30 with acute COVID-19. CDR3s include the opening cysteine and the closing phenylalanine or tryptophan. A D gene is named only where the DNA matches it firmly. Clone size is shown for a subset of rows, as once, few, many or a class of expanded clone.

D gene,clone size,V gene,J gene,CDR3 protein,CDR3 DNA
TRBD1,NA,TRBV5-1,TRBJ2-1,CASSLQGASYNEQFF,TGCGCCAGCAGCTTACAGGGGGCCTCCTACAATGAGCAGTTCTTC
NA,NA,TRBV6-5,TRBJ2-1,CASSRTGHPYNEQFF,TGTGCCAGCAGTAGGACGGGACACCCTTACAATGAGCAGTTCTTC
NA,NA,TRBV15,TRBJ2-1,CATRGGGATNNEQFF,TGTGCCACCAGAGGAGGAGGCGCTACCAACAATGAGCAGTTCTTC
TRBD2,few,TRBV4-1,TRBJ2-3,CASSPGLAGGPSTDTQYF,TGCGCCAGCAGCCCCGGACTAGCGGGAGGGCCTAGCACAGATACGCAGTATTTT
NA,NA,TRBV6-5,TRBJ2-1,CASSYRRQYHNEQFF,TGTGCCAGCAGTTACCGGAGACAGTACCACAATGAGCAGTTCTTC
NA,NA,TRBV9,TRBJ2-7,CASSVAATRGEQYF,TGTGCCAGCAGCGTAGCGGCTACTCGGGGCGAGCAGTACTTC
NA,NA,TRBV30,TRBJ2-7,CAWSVSPTAYEQYF,TGTGCCTGGAGTGTATCCCCCACGGCCTACGAGCAGTACTTC
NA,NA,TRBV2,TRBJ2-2,CASSVETGTGELFF,TGTGCCAGCAGTGTAGAAACGGGCACCGGGGAGCTGTTTTTT
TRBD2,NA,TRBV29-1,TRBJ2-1,CSVERRGGDNEQFF,TGCAGCGTTGAACGTCGCGGGGGAGACAATGAGCAGTTCTTC
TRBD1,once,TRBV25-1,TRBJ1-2,CASQGGQGRDGYTF,TGTGCCAGCCAGGGGGGACAGGGCAGAGATGGCTACACCTTC
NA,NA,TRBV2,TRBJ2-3,CASTGLSTDTQYF,TGTGCCAGCACAGGGCTAAGCACAGATACGCAGTATTTT
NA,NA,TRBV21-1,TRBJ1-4,CASSPRVGLTNEKLFF,TGTGCCAGCAGCCCTCGGGTCGGTTTAACTAATGAAAAACTGTTTTTT
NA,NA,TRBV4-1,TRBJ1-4,CASSQPGHSEGEKLFF,TGCGCCAGCAGCCAACCGGGACACTCCGAGGGCGAAAAACTGTTTTTT
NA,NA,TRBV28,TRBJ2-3,CASRDTATDTQYF,TGTGCCAGCAGGGACACCGCCACAGATACGCAGTATTTT
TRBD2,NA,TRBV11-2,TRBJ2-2,CASSHLRRTSSNTGELFF,TGTGCCAGCAGTCATCTCAGGAGGACTAGCTCAAACACCGGGGAGCTGTTTTTT
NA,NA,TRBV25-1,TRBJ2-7,CASSERGRTYEQYF,TGTGCCAGCAGTGAAAGGGGCAGAACCTACGAGCAGTACTTC
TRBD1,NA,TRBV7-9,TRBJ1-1,CASRPDPGQKNTEAFF,TGTGCCAGCAGACCCGACCCGGGACAGAAGAACACTGAAGCTTTCTTT
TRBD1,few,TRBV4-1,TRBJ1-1,CASSEYRGRMENTEAFF,TGCGCCAGCAGCGAATACAGGGGGCGGATGGAGAACACTGAAGCTTTCTTT
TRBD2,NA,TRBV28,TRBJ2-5,CASTSHGAGGPRGETQYF,TGTGCCAGCACCTCACATGGGGCGGGAGGGCCGCGGGGAGAGACCCAGTACTTC
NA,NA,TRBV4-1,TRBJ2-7,CASSPAGLYEQYF,TGCGCCAGCAGCCCGGCGGGTCTCTACGAGCAGTACTTC
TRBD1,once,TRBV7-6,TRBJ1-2,CASSPTTGTNYGYTF,TGTGCCAGCAGTCCAACGACAGGGACTAACTATGGCTACACCTTC
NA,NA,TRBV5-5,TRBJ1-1,CASSLWEGPEAFF,TGTGCCAGCAGCTTGTGGGAGGGACCTGAAGCTTTCTTT
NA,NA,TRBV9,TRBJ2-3,CASSNTRTDTQYF,TGTGCCAGCAGCAATACTAGGACAGATACGCAGTATTTT
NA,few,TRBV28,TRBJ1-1,CASSSRDGGGTEAFF,TGTGCCAGCAGTTCTCGGGACGGTGGGGGGACTGAAGCTTTCTTT
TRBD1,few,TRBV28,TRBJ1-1,CASSLSRGTGEAFF,TGTGCCAGCAGTTTATCCCGAGGGACAGGGGAAGCTTTCTTT
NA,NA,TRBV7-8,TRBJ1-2,CASSPTGYDYYGYTF,TGTGCCAGCAGCCCGACGGGGTATGATTACTATGGCTACACCTTC
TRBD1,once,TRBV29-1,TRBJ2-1,CSVTGTGHDYNEQFF,TGCAGCGTTACCGGGACAGGGCACGACTACAATGAGCAGTTCTTC
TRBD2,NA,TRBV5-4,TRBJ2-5,CASSLGVTSGETQYF,TGTGCCAGCAGCTTGGGCGTGACTAGCGGAGAGACCCAGTACTTC
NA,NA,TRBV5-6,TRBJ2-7,CASSPGGAGEQYF,TGTGCCAGCAGCCCTGGGGGGGCGGGGGAGCAGTACTTC
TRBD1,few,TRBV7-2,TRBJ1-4,CASSSPGQGNEKLFF,TGTGCCAGCAGCTCACCGGGACAGGGGAATGAAAAACTGTTTTTT
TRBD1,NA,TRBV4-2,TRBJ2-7,CASSPTGGFGEQYF,TGTGCCAGCAGCCCGACAGGGGGCTTCGGCGAGCAGTACTTC
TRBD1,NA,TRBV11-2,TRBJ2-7,CASSPGGQVHIQQYF,TGTGCCAGCAGCCCCGGAGGACAGGTCCATATCCAGCAGTACTTC
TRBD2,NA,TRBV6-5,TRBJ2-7,CASSYGLGYEQYF,TGTGCCAGCAGTTACGGACTAGGCTACGAGCAGTACTTC
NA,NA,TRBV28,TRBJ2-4,CASSLGHFKDIQYF,TGTGCCAGCAGTTTAGGGCACTTTAAAGACATTCAGTACTTC
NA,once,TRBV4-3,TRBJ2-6,CASSHRITDSSGANVLTF,TGCGCCAGCAGCCACCGCATAACGGACAGCTCTGGGGCCAACGTCCTGACTTTC
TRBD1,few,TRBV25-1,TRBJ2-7,CASTRQGRNEQYF,TGTGCCAGCACTAGACAGGGGAGAAACGAGCAGTACTTC